This T cell receptor beta chain was captured in a study of shared clonotypes between healthy human individuals. The CDR3 consists of 17 residues. Germline loops: CDR1 SEHNR, CDR2 FQNEAQ (reference sequence). V shed 7 bases, J shed 3 bases, and the junction held 12 bases outside the gene matches. Researchers ran the assay at a deep level. Assay used: immunoSEQ multiplex PCR; TCRdb lists only in-frame clones, some missing. The sample records about 1.5 million clones, nearly 99% being singletons. There were only Caucasian adults among the donors, and all lived in Nashville, Tennessee. Study outcomes and limitations: Relative to memory subsets, naive subsets generally showed larger estimated richness. Around 5% of naive CD4 clonotypes were shared across a few donors.

Concerning this clone itself: The target antigen is unknown.

Sequencing was done on a sample of naive CD4+ T cells sorted from blood. The subset: CD45RA+ positively selected. This clonotype originated in a man younger than 40 in good health. V gene TRBV7-9 combines with J gene TRBJ2-3; 11 nucleotides line up with TRBD2. The CDR3 nucleotides are TGTGCCAGCACCCCTTCTACTAGCGGGAGTAGTACAGATACGCAGTATTTT. Protein product: CASTPSTSGSSTDTQYF.